A single sample gave rise to the 30 T cell receptor beta chains below, sequenced in a study of T cells in Graves' hyperthyroidism and ophthalmopathy. It was RNA transcripts that yielded the amplified TCR beta CDR3 regions. First-round RT-PCR with HTBI primers amplified the TCR CDR3 region. TCRdb recomputed calls from the multiplex PCR reads with MiXCR, one row per CDR3 protein. The table lists around 300,000 distinct CDR3 sequences, about an eighth of them singletons, with 6.5% to 10% in the top ten. The sequenced sample was blood. The source is a woman younger than 45 with Graves' hyperthyroidism that later progressed to Graves' ophthalmopathy.

This clonotype was counted at least ten times. The gene calls are TRBV7-9 and TRBJ2-2; 8 bases align to TRBD1. V lost 7 bases, J lost 1 base, and 11 bases stayed unmatched. From germline, CDR1 is SEHNR and CDR2 FQNEAQ (reference sequence). The CDR3 runs to 17 residues. The CDR3 nucleotides read TGTGCCAGCACCGCTTTAACCGGGACAGGGAACACCGGGGAGCTGTTTTTT. It encodes CASTALTGTGNTGELFF.

This sequence joins TRBV19 and TRBJ1-5, with 9 bases lining up with TRBD1. This CDR3 is 16 amino acids long. J gave up 2 bases and V 6 bases, and 8 bases lay outside the gene matches. Germline V gene data show CDR1 as LNHDA and CDR2 as SQIVND (reference sequence). The CDR3 reads CASSRIQGAGNQPQHF. In DNA, the CDR3 is TGTGCCAGTAGCCGAATACAGGGGGCGGGCAATCAGCCCCAGCATTTT.

This clonotype occurred many times. The chain employs TRBV12-5 and TRBJ1-1; D gene unclear. Germline V gene lookup returns CDR1 LGHNT and CDR2 FRNRAP. The CDR3 is 13 residues long. V was trimmed by 6 bases and J by 7 bases, leaving 15 bases between them. CDR3 in amino acids: CASGPSDWSEAFF. In nucleotides, the CDR3 is TGTGCTAGTGGCCCCTCTGACTGGAGTGAAGCTTTCTTT.

This clonotype showed up many times. The chain has TRBV5-1 and TRBJ2-7, with TRBD1 identical over 11 bases. The trim removed 4 bases at V and 9 bases at J, leaving 12 bases unmatched. CDR1 is SGHRS and CDR2 is YFSETQ in the germline V gene. The CDR3 totals 15 residues. CDR3 DNA sequence: TGCGCCAGCAGCAATCCAGGACAGGGGGCGGTGGGGCAGTACTTC. Protein sequence: CASSNPGQGAVGQYF.

In this sample, this clonotype turned up many times. This chain uses TRBV20-1 with TRBJ2-5, with D perhaps matching TRBD2 (7 bases). Germline CDR1 DFQATT, CDR2 SNEGSKA (reference sequence). Trimming shortened V by 8 bases and J by 5 bases, and 15 bases separated the two germline ends. The CDR3 length is 12 residues. The CDR3 loop reads CSSPRGGETQYF. Written as DNA, the CDR3 is TGCAGTTCTCCGAGGGGGGGCGAGACCCAGTACTTC.

This clonotype was seen repeatedly, ten times or more. The V call is TRBV9, the J call TRBJ1-1; D uncertain. CDR1 and CDR2 from the germline V gene are SGDLS and YYNGEE. This CDR3 spans 15 amino acids. Trimming left V 0 bases short and J 3 bases short, with 12 bases between. This CDR3 reads CASSVAPDWDTEAFF. The CDR3 DNA sequence: TGTGCCAGCAGCGTAGCCCCTGATTGGGACACTGAAGCTTTCTTT.

This clonotype was recorded many times. The chain has TRBV6-1 and TRBJ2-1, with 7 bases lining up with TRBD2. Germline trimming cut 6 bases from V and 8 bases from J; bases unmatched to any gene: 7. This CDR3 region has 13 residues. CDR1 is MNHNS and CDR2 is SASEGT in the germline V gene. The DNA of the CDR3 is TGTGCCAGCAGAGGGAAGGGGAGGGATGAGCAGTTCTTC. This sequence encodes CASRGKGRDEQFF.

This clonotype was seen at least ten times. The rearrangement uses TRBV9 and TRBJ1-5, with 8 bases matching TRBD1. This CDR3 is 15 amino acids long. V trimming: 0 bases; J trimming: 7 bases; junction bases outside the gene matches: 6. The germline CDR1 and CDR2 sequences are SGDLS and YYNGEE. CDR3 in DNA: TGTGCCAGCAGCGTAGACTCCAGGGGGCAACAGCCCCAGCATTTT. It yields the protein CASSVDSRGQQPQHF. The variable domain in full, with the rest retrieved from reference TRBV9 and TRBJ1-5, is DSGVTQTPKHLITATGQRVTLRCSPRSGDLSVYWYQQSLDQGLQFLIQYYNGEERAKGNILERFSAQQFPDLHSELNLSSLELGDSALYFCASSVDSRGQQPQHFGDGTRLSIL.

This clonotype was counted at least ten times. The CDR3 region is CASRLESSGNTDTQYF. The CDR3 coding sequence is TGTGCCAGCAGACTAGAGTCTAGCGGGAACACAGATACGCAGTATTTT. The chain joins TRBV2 to TRBJ2-3; TRBD2 aligns across 9 bases. This CDR3 is 16 amino acids long. CDR1 and CDR2 from the germline V gene are SNHLY and FYNNEI. Unmatched junction bases numbered 9, after V lost 6 bases and J lost 2 bases.

Points on this clonotype: This may come from a read error, since a much larger clone is one base off. The chain has TRBV20-1 and TRBJ1-4; tentatively, D is TRBD1 (5 bases). The length of the CDR3 is 12 residues. CDR1 and CDR2 (germline): DFQATT, SNEGSKA (reference sequence). CDR3 nucleotides: TGCAGTGCGCGCGGGACTAATGAAGAACTGTTTTTT. Translation gives CSARGTNEELFF.

The chain combines TRBV4-1 with TRBJ2-7; 9 bases align to TRBD1. There are 14 residues in the CDR3. Per germline, CDR1 MGHRA and CDR2 YSYEKL. The V and J ends lost 5 bases and 1 base, in that order; junction bases with no gene match: 3. Here the CDR3 reads CASSVGQGSYEQYF. The DNA for the CDR3 is TGCGCCAGCAGCGTGGGACAGGGATCCTACGAGCAGTACTTC.

This clonotype was counted many times. The genes are TRBV6-2 or TRBV6-3 and TRBJ2-2; 11 positions agree with TRBD2. This CDR3 has 16 amino acids. Trimming took 5 bases from V and 5 from J; bases not matched to a gene: 7. Germline V gene lookup returns CDR1 MNHEY and CDR2 SVGEGT. The CDR3 DNA is TGTGCCAGCAGTCCCTTAGCGGGAGGGCCGACCGGGGAGCTGTTTTTT. It specifies CASSPLAGGPTGELFF.

Worth noting for this clonotype: It may be a read error: a sequence one base away is much more abundant. The J gene is TRBJ2-3, the V gene TRBV7-3; 8 nucleotides agree with TRBD2. This CDR3 region has 14 residues. In germline, CDR1 is SGHTA, CDR2 FQGTGA. The CDR3 is CASSQGLATDAQYF. CDR3 in DNA: TGTGCCAGCAGCCAAGGACTAGCCACAGATGCGCAGTATTTT.

Ten or more counts support this clonotype. The rearrangement links TRBV6-2 or TRBV6-3 to TRBJ1-2; D uncertain. Trimming removed 2 bases from V and 4 bases from J, with 11 bases in between. This CDR3 contains 14 residues. The germline V gene encodes CDR1 MNHEY and CDR2 SVGEGT. CDR3 region: CASSYTPTGYGYTF. The CDR3 DNA reads as TGTGCCAGCAGTTACACCCCGACGGGCTATGGCTACACCTTC.

This clonotype showed up many times. V is TRBV7-2 and J is TRBJ2-1, with TRBD1 matching 7 bases. CDR3 length: 17 residues. Trimming took 1 base from V and 8 from J; bases not matched to a gene: 14. Germline-derived CDR1 and CDR2 are SGHTA and FQGNSA. The CDR3 sequence: CASSLDLVRGLSDEQFF. CDR3 coding DNA: TGTGCCAGCAGCTTAGATCTCGTCAGGGGGTTATCTGATGAGCAGTTCTTC.

This clonotype was counted ten times or more. V usage is TRBV7-9 and J usage is TRBJ1-5; D is ambiguous. CDR1 and CDR2 from the germline V gene are SEHNR and FQNEAQ (reference sequence). There are 14 residues in the CDR3. Trimming stripped 0 bases from V and 5 bases from J, with 8 bases between. The CDR3 sequence: CASSLAGGHQPQHF. CDR3 nucleotides: TGTGCCAGCAGCTTAGCAGGAGGGCATCAGCCCCAGCATTTT. Based on the CDR3 plus reference TRBV7-9 and TRBJ1-5, the full variable domain is DTGVSQNPRHKITKRGQNVTFRCDPISEHNRLYWYRQTLGQGPEFLTYFQNEAQLEKSRLLSDRFSAERPKGSFSTLEIQRTEQGDSAMYLCASSLAGGHQPQHFGDGTRLSIL.

At least ten counts were recorded for this clonotype. This chain joins TRBV28 and TRBJ2-7; the D gene is possibly TRBD1 (6 bases). The CDR3 contains 16 residues. Germline CDR1 reads MDHEN; CDR2 reads SYDVKM. Trimming pared 5 bases from V and 0 bases from J, leaving 17 bases between. The CDR3 sequence is CASSGPRDIDSYEQYF. DNA of the CDR3: TGTGCCAGCAGTGGGCCCCGGGACATTGACTCCTACGAGCAGTACTTC.

This clonotype was picked up many times. This rearrangement joins TRBV5-1 to TRBJ2-7, with 10 bases that match TRBD2. Germline CDR1 SGHRS, CDR2 YFSETQ. The CDR3 sequence is 13 residues long. The trim removed 7 bases at V and 2 bases at J, leaving 3 bases unmatched. The CDR3 spells CASGLAGAYEQYF. The CDR3, as DNA: TGCGCCAGCGGCCTAGCGGGAGCCTACGAGCAGTACTTC.

This clonotype has ten or more counts. The chain links TRBV20-1 to TRBJ2-1; 8 bases fit TRBD2. Germline trimming cut 0 bases from V and 6 bases from J; bases unmatched to any gene: 7. The CDR3 spans 15 residues. CDR1 and CDR2 (germline): DFQATT, SNEGSKA (reference sequence). The CDR3 DNA reads TGCAGTGCTAGAGATCTAGCGGGCTCCGGCAATGAGCAGTTCTTC. Its translation is CSARDLAGSGNEQFF.

This clonotype was seen ten or more times. One end of the junction fails to match germline, which may point to a read error. The chain joins TRBV7-7 to TRBJ1-4, with D tentatively TRBD1 (6 bases). This CDR3 spans 15 amino acids. In germline, CDR1 is SSHAT, CDR2 FNYEAQ (reference sequence). This chain's CDR3 is CASSPLTGPNEKLFF. The CDR3 nucleotides are TGTGCTAGCAGCCCGTTGACAGGACCGAATGAAAAACTGTTTTTT. The variable domain in full, completed from reference TRBV7-7 and TRBJ1-4, reads GAGVSQSPRYKVTKRGQDVTLRCDPISSHATLYWYQQALGQGPEFLTYFNYEAQPDKSGLPSDRFSAERPEGSISTLTIQRTEQRDSAMYRCASSPLTGPNEKLFFGSGTQLSVL.

This clonotype appeared many times. The chain is built from TRBV7-2 and TRBJ2-5; 11 nucleotides match TRBD1. Germline V gene sequence: CDR1 SGHTA, CDR2 FQGNSA. V was clipped by 5 bases and J by 5 bases; unmatched bases: 7. The CDR3 runs 15 residues. Here the CDR3 DNA reads TGTGCCAGCAGCCGGACAGGGGGCAAATCGGAGACCCAGTACTTC. Translating it yields CASSRTGGKSETQYF. Together with reference TRBV7-2 and TRBJ2-5, the CDR3 gives the full variable domain: GAGVSQSPSNKVTEKGKDVELRCDPISGHTALYWYRQSLGQGLEFLIYFQGNSAPDKSGLPSDRFSAERTGGSVSTLTIQRTQQEDSAVYLCASSRTGGKSETQYFGPGTRLLVL.

Many counts were recorded for this clonotype. The genes are TRBV7-9 and TRBJ2-1, with D possibly being TRBD1 (6 bases). Germline assignment: CDR1 SEHNR and CDR2 FQNEAQ (reference sequence). This CDR3 comprises 15 residues. Trimming removed 2 bases from V and 4 bases from J, with 12 bases in between. The CDR3 sequence: CASSLMQGLYNEQFF. DNA for the CDR3: TGTGCCAGCAGCTTAATGCAGGGGTTATACAATGAGCAGTTCTTC.

Many counts were recorded for this clonotype. The J gene is TRBJ2-5, the V gene TRBV12-3 or TRBV12-4, with D perhaps matching TRBD1 (6 bases). The CDR3 extends over 16 amino acids. Trimming cost V 6 bases and J 1 base, with 18 bases left between them. The DNA for the CDR3 is TGTGCCAGCAGACACGCATCGGCAGGGGTCCAAGAGACCCAGTACTTC. The encoded protein is CASRHASAGVQETQYF.

This clonotype showed up many times. The chain couples TRBV3-1 to TRBJ1-2; D gene ambiguous. CDR3 length: 14 residues. Between the trimmed V and J ends, which lost 0 bases and 8 bases, there was a span of 13 bases. Germline V gives CDR1 LGHDT, CDR2 YNNKEL (reference sequence). Here the CDR3 DNA reads TGTGCCAGCAGCCAAGATGCGAACGGCTTCGGCTACACCTTC. Translated, it gives CASSQDANGFGYTF.

This clonotype was recorded many times. The chain is built from TRBV6-1 and TRBJ2-1; D gene ambiguous. Germline V CDR1 and CDR2: MNHNS, SASEGT. The CDR3 spans 13 residues. The ends were cut back, 7 bases at V and 6 bases at J, with 13 bases in the middle. The CDR3 spells CASTAGWPNEQFF. CDR3 nucleotides: TGTGCCAGCACCGCCGGGTGGCCCAATGAGCAGTTCTTC.

This clonotype was detected many times. The chain employs TRBV3-1 and TRBJ1-3, with no clear D. Trimming took off 0 bases at V and 0 bases at J, with 15 bases between the two ends. Germline V CDR1 and CDR2: LGHDT, YNNKEL (reference sequence). The CDR3 length is 18 residues. This chain's CDR3 is CASSQDEHSYTSGNTIYF. The DNA for the CDR3 is TGTGCCAGCAGCCAAGACGAACACTCCTATACCTCTGGAAACACCATATATTTT.

This clonotype has ten or more counts. This chain uses TRBV6-2 or TRBV6-3 with TRBJ1-5; 7 positions agree with TRBD1. The CDR3 has 14 amino acids. Unmatched junction bases numbered 5, after V lost 6 bases and J lost 3 bases. Germline lookup yields CDR1 MNHEY and CDR2 SVGEGT. In DNA, the CDR3 is TGTGCCAGCAGCAGACAGGGAAACAATCAGCCCCAGCATTTT. Protein: CASSRQGNNQPQHF.

This clonotype was seen repeatedly, ten times or more. The chain uses TRBV7-2 and TRBJ2-7; D is unresolved. The CDR3 contains 12 residues. From germline, CDR1 is SGHTA and CDR2 FQGNSA. The V and J ends lost 4 bases and 3 bases respectively, with 7 bases between them. The CDR3 loop is CASSSLGYEQYF. In DNA, the CDR3 is TGTGCCAGCAGCTCCCTGGGCTACGAGCAGTACTTC.

V usage is TRBV12-3 or TRBV12-4 and J usage is TRBJ2-1; 9 bases line up with TRBD1. The CDR3 contains 16 residues. Trimming cost V 6 bases and J 6 bases; bases outside gene matches: 12. In DNA, the CDR3 is TGTGCCAGCAGAAATGACGCGGGACAGGGAGGCAATGAGCAGTTCTTC. Protein sequence: CASRNDAGQGGNEQFF.

This clonotype was counted many times. The chain employs TRBV30 and TRBJ1-2; 9 bases are shared with TRBD1. The J segment lost 6 bases and the V segment lost 4 bases, leaving 6 bases of the junction unmatched. Germline values: CDR1 GTSNPN, CDR2 SVGIG (reference sequence). This CDR3 comprises 13 residues. The CDR3 nucleotides are TGTGCCTGGAATATCCGGGACAGGGATGGCTACACCTTC. Its protein is CAWNIRDRDGYTF.